This is a list of T cell receptor beta chains from one sample in a study of blood T cells in healthy people across ages. Each CDR3 protein gets one entry after TCRdb re-called the 5' RACE reads with MiXCR. Of over 1,200,000 distinct CDR3 sequences listed, approximately 63% are singletons. Specimen: blood. These receptors all stem from a man younger than 35 in good health. The CDR3 runs from the conserved cysteine through the conserved F or W. A D gene is named only where the DNA matches it firmly. Size tells how often a clone was seen (once, few, many) or the class of an expanded clone, and some rows leave it out.

CDR3: CATSAWTSPPALLNYGYTF
DNA: TGTGCCACCTCCGCTTGGACCTCTCCACCTGCACTCCTTAACTATGGCTACACCTTC
D: NA
size: few
V: TRBV15
J: TRBJ1-2

CDR3: CASSSGTGSFKTQYF
DNA: TGTGCCAGCAGCTCCGGGACAGGGAGCTTTAAGACCCAGTACTTC
D: TRBD1
size: few
V: TRBV7-9
J: TRBJ2-5

CDR3: CSARQPSSYEQYF
DNA: TGCAGCGCTCGTCAACCGAGCTCCTACGAGCAGTACTTC
D: NA
size: NA
V: TRBV29-1
J: TRBJ2-7

CDR3: CSARDRDLNEKLFF
DNA: TGCAGTGCTAGGGACAGGGACCTTAATGAAAAACTGTTTTTT
D: TRBD1
size: NA
V: TRBV20-1
J: TRBJ1-4

CDR3: CASSQGRTGSTEAFF
DNA: TGCGCCAGCAGCCAAGGACGGACAGGTTCCACTGAAGCTTTCTTT
D: TRBD1
size: NA
V: TRBV4-1
J: TRBJ1-1

CDR3: CASSIGLAGENEQFF
DNA: TGTGCCAGTAGTATAGGACTAGCGGGGGAAAATGAGCAGTTCTTC
D: TRBD2
size: NA
V: TRBV5-1
J: TRBJ2-1

CDR3: CAWSEAGDTQYF
DNA: TGTGCCTGGAGTGAGGCGGGAGATACGCAGTATTTT
D: NA
size: NA
V: TRBV30
J: TRBJ2-3

CDR3: CASSLVNLQETQYF
DNA: TGTGCCAGCAGTTTAGTGAACCTCCAAGAGACCCAGTACTTC
D: NA
size: once
V: TRBV12-3/TRBV12-4
J: TRBJ2-5

CDR3: CASSYGGSYNEQIF
DNA: TGTGCCAGCAGTTACGGCGGGTCCTACAATGAGCAGATCTTC
D: NA
size: NA
V: TRBV27
J: TRBJ2-1

CDR3: CASSTPWTSSYEQYF
DNA: TGTGCCAGCAGTACTCCTTGGACTAGCAGTTACGAGCAGTACTTC
D: TRBD2
size: few
V: TRBV12-3/TRBV12-4
J: TRBJ2-7

CDR3: CASSQDAGGHGYGYTF
DNA: TGCGCCAGCAGCCAAGACGCAGGGGGCCACGGCTATGGCTACACCTTC
D: TRBD1
size: NA
V: TRBV4-3
J: TRBJ1-2

CDR3: CSARTTRSYEQYF
DNA: TGCAGTGCCCGGACAACCAGGAGCTACGAGCAGTACTTC
D: NA
size: NA
V: TRBV20-1
J: TRBJ2-7

CDR3: CASSQALRGTENTEAFF
DNA: TGCGCCAGCAGCCAAGCTCTCCGGGGGACCGAGAACACTGAAGCTTTCTTT
D: NA
size: once
V: TRBV4-3
J: TRBJ1-1

CDR3: CSARGGSSSYEQYF
DNA: TGCAGTGCTAGGGGCGGGAGTAGTTCCTACGAGCAGTACTTC
D: TRBD2
size: NA
V: TRBV20-1
J: TRBJ2-7

CDR3: CASSLRTAQAFF
DNA: TGTGCCAGCAGCTTGCGGACAGCCCAAGCTTTCTTT
D: NA
size: NA
V: TRBV7-2
J: TRBJ1-1

CDR3: CASSPGGAGLAAFYNEQFF
DNA: TGTGCCAGCTCACCAGGCGGGGCGGGACTAGCGGCCTTCTACAATGAGCAGTTCTTC
D: TRBD2
size: NA
V: TRBV18
J: TRBJ2-1

CDR3: CSVAGAVIYNEQFF
DNA: TGCAGCGTAGCGGGAGCTGTTATCTACAATGAGCAGTTCTTC
D: TRBD2
size: few
V: TRBV29-1
J: TRBJ2-1

CDR3: CASSPISGDGGELFF
DNA: TGTGCCAGCAGCCCAATCTCAGGGGATGGAGGGGAGCTGTTTTTT
D: NA
size: NA
V: TRBV6-6
J: TRBJ2-2

CDR3: CASRGWGNEQFF
DNA: TGTGCCAGCAGGGGGTGGGGCAATGAGCAGTTCTTC
D: NA
size: NA
V: TRBV6-5
J: TRBJ2-1

CDR3: CASRPRDRLQETQYF
DNA: TGCGCCAGCAGACCCCGGGACAGGCTACAAGAGACCCAGTACTTC
D: TRBD1
size: NA
V: TRBV5-1
J: TRBJ2-5

CDR3: CASSLGLGDSLSYEQYF
DNA: TGTGCCAGCAGTTTAGGGTTAGGGGACAGTCTCTCCTACGAGCAGTACTTC
D: TRBD1
size: NA
V: TRBV27
J: TRBJ2-7

CDR3: CASSSTESFYGYTF
DNA: TGTGCCAGCAGCTCCACCGAGAGCTTCTATGGCTACACCTTC
D: NA
size: NA
V: TRBV7-9
J: TRBJ1-2

CDR3: CASSQNRGGEQFF
DNA: TGTGCCAGCAGCCAAAACAGGGGTGGTGAGCAGTTCTTC
D: TRBD1
size: NA
V: TRBV4-2
J: TRBJ2-1